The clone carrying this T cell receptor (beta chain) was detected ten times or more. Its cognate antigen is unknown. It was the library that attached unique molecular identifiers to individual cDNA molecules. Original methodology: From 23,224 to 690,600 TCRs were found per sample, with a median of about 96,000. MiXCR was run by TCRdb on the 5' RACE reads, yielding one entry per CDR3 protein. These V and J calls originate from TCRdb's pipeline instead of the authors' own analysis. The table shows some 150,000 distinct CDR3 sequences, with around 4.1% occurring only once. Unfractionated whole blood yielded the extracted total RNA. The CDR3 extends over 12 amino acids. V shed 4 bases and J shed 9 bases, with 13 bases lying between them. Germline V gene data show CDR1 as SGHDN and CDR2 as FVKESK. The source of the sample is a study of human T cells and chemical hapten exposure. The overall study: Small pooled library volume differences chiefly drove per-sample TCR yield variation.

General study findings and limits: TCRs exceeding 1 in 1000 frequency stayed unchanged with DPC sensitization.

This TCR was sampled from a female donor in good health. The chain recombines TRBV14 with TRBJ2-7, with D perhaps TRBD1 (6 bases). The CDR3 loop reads CASSRHRERQYF. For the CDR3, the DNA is TGTGCCAGCAGCCGACACAGGGAACGGCAGTACTTC.